The 11 T cell receptor beta chains below come from one sample, sequenced in a study of shared clonotypes between healthy human individuals. Repertoires were generated with immunoSEQ multiplex PCR, while TCRdb's copy carries only in-frame clones and drops some. Among approximately 470,000 clones listed, 78% were seen once. The sequenced sample was PBMCs. These receptors originate from a woman aged 40-49 years in good health. Some clones in this sample may be carry-over from other donors' samples.

The chain employs TRBV5-6 and TRBJ1-4; D uncertain. Germline CDR1 is SGHDT and CDR2 is YYEEEE. The CDR3 has 13 amino acids. V was shortened by 1 base and J by 8 bases, with 9 bases between the two germline ends. CDR3 loop: CASSLRAGEKLFF. The CDR3 region has the DNA TGTGCCAGCAGCTTGAGGGCTGGGGAAAAACTGTTTTTT.

This chain's CDR3 is CASSQGVGNIQYF. The DNA of the CDR3 is TGCGCCAGCAGCCAAGGGGTGGGAAACATTCAGTACTTC. The chain recombines TRBV4-3 with TRBJ2-4; D is undetermined. Germline loops: CDR1 LGHNA, CDR2 YSLEER. Trimming left V 1 base short and J 6 bases short, with 7 bases between. The CDR3 is made up of 13 amino acids.

The chain carries TRBV10-3 and TRBJ2-2, with TRBD1 matching 10 bases. The CDR3 runs 15 residues. V gave up 4 bases and J gave up 7 bases; unmatched junction bases: 6. Germline-derived CDR1 and CDR2 are ENHRY and SYGVKD. The chain's CDR3 is CAISGTGGIVGELFF. The DNA for the CDR3 is TGTGCCATCAGTGGGACAGGGGGAATTGTCGGGGAGCTGTTTTTT.

This clone was found a few times. This chain connects TRBV19 to TRBJ2-7, with 9 bases lining up with TRBD1. The V gene end was trimmed by 3 bases and the J gene end by 0 bases; junction bases not matched to a gene: 21. Germline assignment: CDR1 LNHDA and CDR2 SQIVND (reference sequence). This CDR3 region has 21 residues. The CDR3 protein is CASSIFLVGTGNGSGSYEQYF. In DNA form, the CDR3 reads TGTGCCAGTAGTATTTTTTTGGTTGGGACAGGGAATGGATCGGGCTCCTACGAGCAGTACTTC.

The CDR3, as DNA: TGTGCCAGCAGCTTAGAGGGGGTATTGAATTCACCCCTCCACTTT. It encodes CASSLEGVLNSPLHF. The chain has TRBV7-8 and TRBJ1-6; maybe TRBD1 (6 bases). Per the germline V gene, CDR1 is SGHVS and CDR2 is FQNEAQ. This CDR3 is built from 15 residues. The V and J ends lost 1 base and 7 bases respectively, with 11 bases between them. The full variable domain, completed using reference TRBV7-8 and TRBJ1-6, is GAGVSQSPRYKVAKRGQDVALRCDPISGHVSLFWYQQALGQGPEFLTYFQNEAQLDKSGLPSDRFFAERPEGSVSTLKIQRTQQEDSAVYLCASSLEGVLNSPLHFGNGTRLTVT.

This clone was counted a few times. The chain carries TRBV4-1 and TRBJ1-2; TRBD1 agrees at 10 bases. The CDR3 totals 15 residues. The germline V gene encodes CDR1 MGHRA and CDR2 YSYEKL. The junction had 8 bases not matched to a gene; V was cut back by 4 bases and J by 6 bases. The CDR3 DNA reads TGCGCCAGCAGCCTCTGGACAGGGGGTGCGGATGGCTACACCTTC. This gives the protein CASSLWTGGADGYTF.

The V call is TRBV5-4, the J call TRBJ2-7; the D gene could be TRBD1 or TRBD2 (6 bases each). The CDR3 loop spans 15 amino acids. Germline V gene data show CDR1 as SGHNT and CDR2 as YYREEE (reference sequence). Trimming took off 1 base at V and 2 bases at J, with 13 bases between the two ends. This chain's CDR3 is CASSLNKEGAYEQYF. CDR3 sequence (DNA): TGTGCCAGCAGCTTGAATAAGGAGGGGGCCTACGAGCAGTACTTC.

The gene calls are TRBV5-1 and TRBJ2-5; TRBD2 aligns across 7 bases. With the DNA end fitting TRBJ2-7 better, the J assignment may be wrong. The V gene's germline CDR1 is SGHRS and CDR2 YFSETQ. The CDR3 covers 14 residues. The CDR3 DNA is TGCGCCAGCAGCTTGGTTGGCGGGAGCTACGAGCAGTACTTC. It specifies CASSLVGGSYEQYF.

Concerning this clone: The identical CDR3 is also encoded by other nucleotide sequences in the sample. The chain combines TRBV19 with TRBJ2-7, with D perhaps TRBD1 or TRBD2 (5 bases each). The CDR3 runs 13 residues. The V end lost 1 base, the J end lost 2 bases, and 6 bases lay between the germline ends. Germline lookup yields CDR1 LNHDA and CDR2 SQIVND (reference sequence). CDR3 bases: TGTGCCAGTAGTATAGGGGGGACCTACGAGCAGTACTTC. Translated, it gives CASSIGGTYEQYF.

This chain links TRBV15 with TRBJ2-1; TRBD2 matches 7 bases. The CDR3 sequence is 15 residues long. The germline gives CDR1 LNHNV, CDR2 YYDKDF (reference sequence). Germline trimming cut 5 bases from V and 3 bases from J; bases unmatched to any gene: 7. In nucleotides, the CDR3 is TGTGCCACCAGCCGGAGTGGGGGGGACTACAATGAGCAGTTCTTC. As protein: CATSRSGGDYNEQFF.

The V call is TRBV4-2, the J call TRBJ2-6, with TRBD2 matching over 7 bases. CDR1 and CDR2 from the germline V gene are LGHNA and YNFKEQ. After removal of 0 bases from V and 10 bases from J, the junction contained 6 bases not matched to a gene. The CDR3 covers 15 residues. Written as DNA, the CDR3 is TGTGCCAGCAGCCAAGATGGCTCCGGGAGGAACGTCCTGACTTTC. Amino acid sequence: CASSQDGSGRNVLTF.